This T cell receptor (beta chain) stems from a study of T-cell memory formation after mild COVID-19. Whole-study context: TCR clusters mostly belonged to single donors.

This clonotype was seen at least ten times. V lost 2 bases to trimming and J lost 0 bases, with 5 bases between them. CDR1 is SGHVS, CDR2 FNYEAQ, per germline. CDR3 length: 14 residues. TCRdb called the 5' RACE reads again in MiXCR, with one record for every CDR3 protein. Among about 350,000 distinct CDR3 sequences listed, roughly an eighth were seen once. The sample comprised PBMCs or a T cell subset sorted from them (not recorded which). The chain uses TRBV7-6 and TRBJ1-5; no firm D call. This clonotype was obtained from a young man who had mild COVID-19 (a few samples of this study predate the infection). Cell type and time point are not known. CDR3 in DNA: TGTGCCAGCAGCTTAACTGATAGCAATCAGCCCCAGCATTTT. It yields the protein CASSLTDSNQPQHF.